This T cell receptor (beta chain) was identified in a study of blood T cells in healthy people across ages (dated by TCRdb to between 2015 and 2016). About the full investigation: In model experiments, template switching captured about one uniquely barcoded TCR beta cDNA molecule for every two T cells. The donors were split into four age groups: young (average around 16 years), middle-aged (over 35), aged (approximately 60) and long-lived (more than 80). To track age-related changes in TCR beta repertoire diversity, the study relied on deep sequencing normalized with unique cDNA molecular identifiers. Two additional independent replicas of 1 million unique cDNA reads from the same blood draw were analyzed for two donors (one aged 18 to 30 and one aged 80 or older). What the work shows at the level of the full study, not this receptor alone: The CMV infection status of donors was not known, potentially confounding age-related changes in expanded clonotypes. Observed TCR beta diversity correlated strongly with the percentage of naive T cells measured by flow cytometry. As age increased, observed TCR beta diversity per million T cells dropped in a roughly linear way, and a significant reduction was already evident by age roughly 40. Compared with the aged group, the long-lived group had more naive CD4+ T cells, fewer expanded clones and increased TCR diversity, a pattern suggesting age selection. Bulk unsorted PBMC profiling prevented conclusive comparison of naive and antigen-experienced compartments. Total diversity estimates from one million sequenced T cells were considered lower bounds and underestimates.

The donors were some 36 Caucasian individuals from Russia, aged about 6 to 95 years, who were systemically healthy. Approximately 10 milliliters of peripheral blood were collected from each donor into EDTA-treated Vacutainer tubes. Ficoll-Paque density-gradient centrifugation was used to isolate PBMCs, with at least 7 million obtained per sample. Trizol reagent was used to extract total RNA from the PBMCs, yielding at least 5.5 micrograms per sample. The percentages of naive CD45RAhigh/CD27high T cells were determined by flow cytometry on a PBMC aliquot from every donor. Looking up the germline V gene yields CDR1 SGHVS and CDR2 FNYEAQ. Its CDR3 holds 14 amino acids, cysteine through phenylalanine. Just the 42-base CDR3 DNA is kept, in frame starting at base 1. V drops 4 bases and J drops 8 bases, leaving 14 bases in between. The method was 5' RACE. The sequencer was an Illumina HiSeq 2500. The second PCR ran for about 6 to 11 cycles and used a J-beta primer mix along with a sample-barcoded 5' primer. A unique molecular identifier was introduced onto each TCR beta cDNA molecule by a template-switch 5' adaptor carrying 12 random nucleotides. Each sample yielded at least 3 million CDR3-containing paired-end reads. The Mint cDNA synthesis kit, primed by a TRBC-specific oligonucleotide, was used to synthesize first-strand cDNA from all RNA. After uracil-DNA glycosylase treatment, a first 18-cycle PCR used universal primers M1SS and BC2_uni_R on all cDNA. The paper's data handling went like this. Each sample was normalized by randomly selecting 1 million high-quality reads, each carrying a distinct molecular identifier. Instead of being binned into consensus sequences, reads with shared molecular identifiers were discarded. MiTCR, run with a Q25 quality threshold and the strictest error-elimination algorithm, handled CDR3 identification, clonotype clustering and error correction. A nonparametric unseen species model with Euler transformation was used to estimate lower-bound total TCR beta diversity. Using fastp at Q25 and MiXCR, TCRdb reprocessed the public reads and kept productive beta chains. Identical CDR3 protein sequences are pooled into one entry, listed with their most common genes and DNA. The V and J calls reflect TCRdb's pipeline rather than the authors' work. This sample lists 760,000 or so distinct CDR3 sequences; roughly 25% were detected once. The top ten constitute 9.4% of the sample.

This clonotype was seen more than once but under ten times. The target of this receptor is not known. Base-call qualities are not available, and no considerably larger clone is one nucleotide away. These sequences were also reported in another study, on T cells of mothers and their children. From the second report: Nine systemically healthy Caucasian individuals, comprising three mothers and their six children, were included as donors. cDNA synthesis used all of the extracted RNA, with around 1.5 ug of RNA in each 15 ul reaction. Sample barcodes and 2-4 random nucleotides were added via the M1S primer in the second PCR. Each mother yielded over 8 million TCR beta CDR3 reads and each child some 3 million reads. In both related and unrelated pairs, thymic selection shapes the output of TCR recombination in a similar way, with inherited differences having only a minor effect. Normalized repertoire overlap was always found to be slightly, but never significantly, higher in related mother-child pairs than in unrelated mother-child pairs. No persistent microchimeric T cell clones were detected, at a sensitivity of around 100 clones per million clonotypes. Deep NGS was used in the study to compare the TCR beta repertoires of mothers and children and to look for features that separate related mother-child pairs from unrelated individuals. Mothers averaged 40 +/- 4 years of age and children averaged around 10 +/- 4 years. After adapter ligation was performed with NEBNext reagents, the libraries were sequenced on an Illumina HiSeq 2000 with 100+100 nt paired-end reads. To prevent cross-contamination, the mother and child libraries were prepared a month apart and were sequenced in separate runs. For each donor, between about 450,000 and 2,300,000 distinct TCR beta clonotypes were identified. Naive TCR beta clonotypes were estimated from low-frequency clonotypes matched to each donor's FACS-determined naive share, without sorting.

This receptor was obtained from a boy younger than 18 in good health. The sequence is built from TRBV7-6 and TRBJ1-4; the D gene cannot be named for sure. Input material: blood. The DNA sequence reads TGTGCCAGCAGCTCCAGCCCCCTCGGGGAAAAACTGTTTTTT. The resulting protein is CASSSSPLGEKLFF.